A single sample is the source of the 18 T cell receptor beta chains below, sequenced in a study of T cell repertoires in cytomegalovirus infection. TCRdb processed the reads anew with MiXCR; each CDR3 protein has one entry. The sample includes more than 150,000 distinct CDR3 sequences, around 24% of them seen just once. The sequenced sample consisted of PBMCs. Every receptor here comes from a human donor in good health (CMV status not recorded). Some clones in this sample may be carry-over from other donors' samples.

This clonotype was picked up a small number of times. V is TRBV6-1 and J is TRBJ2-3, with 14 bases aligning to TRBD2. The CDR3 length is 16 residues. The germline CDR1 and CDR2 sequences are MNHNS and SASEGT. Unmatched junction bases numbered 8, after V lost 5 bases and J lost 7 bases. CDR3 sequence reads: CASSYGRLAGGYTQYF. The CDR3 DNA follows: TGTGCCAGCAGTTACGGAAGACTAGCGGGAGGGTATACGCAGTATTTT.

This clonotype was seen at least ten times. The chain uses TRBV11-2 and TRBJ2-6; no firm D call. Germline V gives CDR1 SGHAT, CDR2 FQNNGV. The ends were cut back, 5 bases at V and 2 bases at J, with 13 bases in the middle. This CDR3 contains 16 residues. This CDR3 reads CASSPGSLAGANVLTF. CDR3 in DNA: TGTGCCAGCAGCCCCGGCTCACTGGCTGGGGCCAACGTCCTGACTTTC.

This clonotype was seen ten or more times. The CDR3 nucleotides read TGTGCCAGCAGCTCGCCTAAAGGGAACTCTGGAAACACCATATATTTT. This gives the protein CASSSPKGNSGNTIYF. The rearrangement links TRBV11-2 to TRBJ1-3; D remains unclear. The length of the CDR3 is 16 residues. The V end was cut by 4 bases, the J end by 0 bases, with 13 bases between. The germline gives CDR1 SGHAT, CDR2 FQNNGV.

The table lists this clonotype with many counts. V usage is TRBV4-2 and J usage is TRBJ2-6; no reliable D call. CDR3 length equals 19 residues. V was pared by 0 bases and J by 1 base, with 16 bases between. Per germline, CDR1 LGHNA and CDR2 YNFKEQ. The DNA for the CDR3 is TGTGCCAGCAGCCAAGAGGCGGTTGAAATAGGGTCTGGGGCCAACGTCCTGACTTTC. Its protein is CASSQEAVEIGSGANVLTF.

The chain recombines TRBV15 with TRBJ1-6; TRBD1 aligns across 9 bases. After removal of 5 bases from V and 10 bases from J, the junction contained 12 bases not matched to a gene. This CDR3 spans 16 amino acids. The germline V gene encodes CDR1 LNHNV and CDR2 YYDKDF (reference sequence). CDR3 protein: CATSSSNRGRESPLHF. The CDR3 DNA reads TGTGCCACCAGCTCATCAAACAGGGGGCGGGAGTCACCCCTCCACTTT.

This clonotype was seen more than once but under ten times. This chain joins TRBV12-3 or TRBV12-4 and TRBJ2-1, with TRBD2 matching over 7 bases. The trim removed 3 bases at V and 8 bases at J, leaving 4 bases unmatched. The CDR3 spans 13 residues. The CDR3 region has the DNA TGTGCCAGCAGTTTGGGGGGAGGGGATGAGCAGTTCTTC. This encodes CASSLGGGDEQFF.

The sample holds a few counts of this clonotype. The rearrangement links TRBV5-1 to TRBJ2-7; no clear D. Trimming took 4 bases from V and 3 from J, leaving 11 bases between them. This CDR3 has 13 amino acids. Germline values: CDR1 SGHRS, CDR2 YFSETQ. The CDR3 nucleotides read TGCGCCAGCAGCGAGGCATCGGTCTACGAGCAGTACTTC. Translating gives CASSEASVYEQYF.

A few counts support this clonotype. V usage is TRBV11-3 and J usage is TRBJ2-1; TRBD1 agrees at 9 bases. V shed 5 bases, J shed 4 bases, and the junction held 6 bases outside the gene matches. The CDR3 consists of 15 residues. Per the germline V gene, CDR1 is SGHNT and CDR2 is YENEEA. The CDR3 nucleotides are TGTGCCAGCAGCCTCGACAGGGGGTATTACAATGAGCAGTTCTTC. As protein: CASSLDRGYYNEQFF.

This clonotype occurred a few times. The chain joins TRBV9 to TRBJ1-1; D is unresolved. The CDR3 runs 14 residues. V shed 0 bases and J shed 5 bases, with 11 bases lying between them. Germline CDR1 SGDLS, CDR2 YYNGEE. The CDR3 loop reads CASSVGTSGTEAFF. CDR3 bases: TGTGCCAGCAGCGTAGGCACCTCGGGGACTGAAGCTTTCTTT. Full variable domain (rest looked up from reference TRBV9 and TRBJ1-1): DSGVTQTPKHLITATGQRVTLRCSPRSGDLSVYWYQQSLDQGLQFLIQYYNGEERAKGNILERFSAQQFPDLHSELNLSSLELGDSALYFCASSVGTSGTEAFFGQGTRLTVV.

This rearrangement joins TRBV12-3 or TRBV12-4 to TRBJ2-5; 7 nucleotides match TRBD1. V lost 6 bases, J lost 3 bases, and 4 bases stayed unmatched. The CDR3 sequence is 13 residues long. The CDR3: CASSRGRKETQYF. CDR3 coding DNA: TGTGCCAGCAGCAGGGGGAGAAAAGAGACCCAGTACTTC.

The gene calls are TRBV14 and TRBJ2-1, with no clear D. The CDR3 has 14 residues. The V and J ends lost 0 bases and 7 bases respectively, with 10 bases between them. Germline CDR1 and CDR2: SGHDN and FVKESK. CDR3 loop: CASSQDLIGNEQFF. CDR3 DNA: TGTGCCAGCAGCCAAGATCTCATCGGGAATGAGCAGTTCTTC.

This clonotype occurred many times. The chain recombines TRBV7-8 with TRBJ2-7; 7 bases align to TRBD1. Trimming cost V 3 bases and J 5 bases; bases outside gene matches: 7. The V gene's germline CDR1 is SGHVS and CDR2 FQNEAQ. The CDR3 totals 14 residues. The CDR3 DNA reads TGTGCCAGCAGCTTGACGACAGGGATCCACGAGCAGTACTTC. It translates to CASSLTTGIHEQYF.

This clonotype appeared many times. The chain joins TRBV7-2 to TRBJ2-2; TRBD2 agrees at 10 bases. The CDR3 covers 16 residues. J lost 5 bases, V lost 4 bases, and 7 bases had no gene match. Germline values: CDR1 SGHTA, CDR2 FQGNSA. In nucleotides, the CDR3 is TGTGCCAGCAGCTCGGACCCAGCGGGGGGGACCGGGGAGCTGTTTTTT. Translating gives CASSSDPAGGTGELFF.

This chain's CDR3 is CASSFQDQWDYGYTF. Written as DNA, the CDR3 is TGTGCCAGCAGTTTTCAGGACCAGTGGGACTATGGCTACACCTTC. The chain links TRBV28 to TRBJ1-2; unclear D gene. The germline V gene encodes CDR1 MDHEN and CDR2 SYDVKM. The V end lost 3 bases, the J end lost 3 bases, and 14 bases lay between the germline ends. CDR3 length equals 15 residues.

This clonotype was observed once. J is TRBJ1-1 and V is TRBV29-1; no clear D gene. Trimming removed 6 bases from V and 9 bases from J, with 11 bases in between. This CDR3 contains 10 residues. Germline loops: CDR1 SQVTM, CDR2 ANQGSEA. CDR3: CSVADTKAFF. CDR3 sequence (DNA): TGCAGCGTCGCAGACACCAAAGCTTTCTTT.

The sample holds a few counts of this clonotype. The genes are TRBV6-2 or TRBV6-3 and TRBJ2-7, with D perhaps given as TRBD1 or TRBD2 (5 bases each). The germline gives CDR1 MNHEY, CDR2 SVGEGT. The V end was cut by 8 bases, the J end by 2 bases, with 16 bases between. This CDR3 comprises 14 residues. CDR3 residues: CASARDGAAYEQYF. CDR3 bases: TGTGCCAGCGCTCGGGACGGAGCCGCCTACGAGCAGTACTTC.

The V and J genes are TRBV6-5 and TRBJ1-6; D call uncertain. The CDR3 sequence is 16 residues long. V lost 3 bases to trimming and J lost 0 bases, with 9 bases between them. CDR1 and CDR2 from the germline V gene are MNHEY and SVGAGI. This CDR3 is CASSYAQSSYNSPLHF. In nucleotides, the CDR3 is TGTGCCAGCAGTTATGCGCAGAGCTCCTATAATTCACCCCTCCACTTT.

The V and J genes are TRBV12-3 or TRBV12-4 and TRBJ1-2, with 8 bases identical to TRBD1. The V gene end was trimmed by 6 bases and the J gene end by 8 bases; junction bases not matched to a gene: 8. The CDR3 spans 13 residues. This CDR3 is CASRKTGVGGYTF. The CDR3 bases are TGTGCCAGCAGGAAGACAGGGGTGGGGGGCTACACCTTC.